The T cell receptor beta chain described here comes from a study of breast tumors, draining lymph nodes, adjacent tissues. Findings of the study overall: Luminal-like breast cancer showed significantly higher tumor–nontumor repertoire similarity than basal-like.

One entry per CDR3 protein, called by TCRdb with MiXCR from the multiplex PCR reads. The sample shows roughly 130,000 distinct CDR3 sequences, roughly 33% of them seen only once. V lost 0 bases, J lost 4 bases, and 5 bases stayed unmatched. CDR1 and CDR2 (germline): DFQATT, SNEGSKA (reference sequence). The CDR3 is 14 amino acids. This clonotype came up many times. Its target is unknown. Breast cancer patients provided tissue from their axillary draining lymph nodes. This sequence joins TRBV20-1 and TRBJ1-2; TRBD1 agrees at 7 bases. The sample taken for sequencing was axillary lymph node tissue. The clonotype originates from a female donor with breast cancer. Some clones in this sample may be carry-over from other donors' samples. CDR3: CSARDDREAYGYTF. In nucleotides, the CDR3 is TGCAGTGCTAGAGATGACAGGGAGGCCTATGGCTACACCTTC.